One sample yielded the 8 T cell receptor beta chains listed below, sequenced in a study of shared clonotypes between healthy human individuals. This table comes from immunoSEQ multiplex PCR, and its TCRdb copy is limited to in-frame clones, with some not included. The data hold approximately 1.4 million clones, with under 99% observed a single time. The sample consisted of naive CD4+ T cells sorted from blood. Regarding subset: CD45RA+ positively selected. These receptors were collected from a man aged 30 to 45 in good health.

The chain has TRBV9 and TRBJ1-2; 7 bases agree with TRBD1. This CDR3 contains 14 residues. V lost 4 bases and J lost 8; bases outside the gene matches: 11. Germline V gene data show CDR1 as SGDLS and CDR2 as YYNGEE. In DNA, the CDR3 is TGTGCCAGCAGCACAACGGAGGGGGCAGGCGGCTACACCTTC. Protein: CASSTTEGAGGYTF.

This rearrangement joins TRBV7-2 to TRBJ2-7; TRBD2 is a possible D gene (6 bases). The V gene lost 5 bases and the J gene lost 0 bases, with 17 bases spanning the gap. The germline V gene has CDR1 SGHTA and CDR2 FQGNSA. The CDR3 runs 16 residues. For the CDR3, the DNA is TGTGCCAGCAGCCAAGAACTGGTAGCGGTCTCCTACGAGCAGTACTTC. Translating gives CASSQELVAVSYEQYF.

V gene TRBV6-6 combines with J gene TRBJ2-1, with a tentative D call TRBD1 (5 bases). The CDR3 has 15 amino acids. Germline values: CDR1 MNHNY, CDR2 SVGAGI (reference sequence). Trimming shortened V by 5 bases and J by 0 bases, and 11 bases separated the two germline ends. CDR3 protein: CASSRTLISYNEQFF. CDR3 DNA sequence: TGTGCCAGCAGTCGGACACTAATCTCCTACAATGAGCAGTTCTTC.

The rearrangement uses TRBV5-6 and TRBJ1-4, with 7 positions matching TRBD1. J lost 3 bases, V lost 8 bases, and 10 bases had no gene match. This CDR3 spans 15 amino acids. Germline-derived CDR1 and CDR2 are SGHDT and YYEEEE. The CDR3, as DNA: TGTGCCAGTGGGACCCAGGGGGAGCCTAATGAAAAACTGTTTTTT. As protein: CASGTQGEPNEKLFF.

This clone showed up just a few times. At the DNA level, this CDR3 is encoded by other sequences in the same sample as well. The genes are TRBV18 and TRBJ1-1; D ambiguous. The CDR3 consists of 12 residues. V was trimmed by 3 bases and J by 0 bases, leaving 2 bases between them. Germline CDR1 KGHSH, CDR2 LQKENI. The CDR3 loop is CASSPLNTEAFF. CDR3 coding DNA: TGTGCCAGCTCACCCTTGAACACTGAAGCTTTCTTT.

The chain has TRBV2 and TRBJ2-2; D is perhaps TRBD2 (5 bases). The ends were cut back, 6 bases at V and 8 bases at J, with 10 bases in the middle. Germline values: CDR1 SNHLY, CDR2 FYNNEI. This CDR3 comprises 12 residues. CDR3 region: CASRVLGGELFF. The DNA of the CDR3 is TGTGCCAGCAGAGTACTAGGGGGGGAGCTGTTTTTT.

This chain links TRBV19 with TRBJ1-4, with D perhaps matching TRBD1 (5 bases). Germline assignment: CDR1 LNHDA and CDR2 SQIVND (reference sequence). This CDR3 contains 14 residues. V dropped 4 bases and J dropped 10 bases, with 16 bases sitting between them. The CDR3 loop is CASSRGPGLGKLFF. In DNA, the CDR3 is TGTGCCAGTAGTAGGGGACCAGGGCTTGGAAAACTGTTTTTT.

The chain has TRBV7-9 and TRBJ1-1; TRBD1 matches 7 bases. Trimming cost V 5 bases and J 5 bases; bases outside gene matches: 5. This CDR3 comprises 13 residues. Germline CDR1 SEHNR, CDR2 FQNEAQ (reference sequence). In DNA, the CDR3 is TGTGCCAGCAGCCTGACAGGGAAGACTGAAGCTTTCTTT. Residues: CASSLTGKTEAFF.